These 7 T cell receptor beta chains were sequenced from one sample in a study of Ad26.COV2.S vaccination and SARS-CoV-2 variants. The treatment was: 19 received Ad26.COV2.S at low or high dose, single or two shots; five or six received placebo; per-sample allocation not given. The investigators took samples on day 63 after the first vaccine or placebo injection. Sequencing was performed with immunoSEQ multiplex PCR; in TCRdb, only in-frame clones are kept and a portion is missing. Among around 500,000 clones, 80% to 90% were seen once, and the ten largest hold approximately 1.7%. This sample comprised peripheral blood, obtained in a trial of Ad26.COV2.S vaccine versus placebo. The receptors derive from a person between 18 and 65 years old who received the Ad26.COV2.S COVID-19 vaccine or a placebo.

This clone was observed a handful of times. The sample contains more than one DNA sequence encoding this CDR3. CDR3 amino acids: CASSLQGNQPQHF. The CDR3 DNA is TGTGCCAGCAGCTTACAGGGAAATCAGCCCCAGCATTTT. This chain links TRBV7-2 with TRBJ1-5, with D perhaps TRBD1 (5 bases). The CDR3 is 13 amino acids. The germline CDR1 and CDR2 sequences are SGHTA and FQGNSA. With 2 bases removed from V and 4 bases from J, the gap between germline ends came to 6 bases.

With regard to this clone: This specimen includes other DNA sequences encoding the same CDR3. The chain couples TRBV7-9 to TRBJ2-2; the D is unclear. The CDR3 totals 12 residues. Per germline, CDR1 SEHNR and CDR2 FQNEAQ (reference sequence). V lost 5 bases and J 2 bases, leaving 3 bases between the germline ends. In DNA form, the CDR3 reads TGTGCCAGCAGCCTAAACACCGGGGAGCTGTTTTTT. Translation: CASSLNTGELFF.

The chain joins TRBV11-3 to TRBJ2-7; D is perhaps TRBD2 (5 bases). Trimming pared 3 bases from V and 0 bases from J, leaving 9 bases between. The germline V gene has CDR1 SGHNT and CDR2 YENEEA. This CDR3 region has 14 residues. CDR3 residues: CASSLDGNSYEQYF. The CDR3 DNA follows: TGTGCCAGCAGCTTGGACGGGAACTCCTACGAGCAGTACTTC. The full variable domain, rest sourced from reference TRBV11-3 and TRBJ2-7, is EAGVVQSPRYKIIEKKQPVAFWCNPISGHNTLYWYLQNLGQGPELLIRYENEEAVDDSQLPKDRFSAERLKGVDSTLKIQPAELGDSAVYLCASSLDGNSYEQYFGPGTRLTVT.

The genes are TRBV5-4 and TRBJ1-1; tentative D call: TRBD1 (5 bases). V was trimmed by 0 bases and J by 1 base, leaving 7 bases between them. Germline CDR1 and CDR2: SGHNT and YYREEE (reference sequence). The CDR3 is made up of 14 amino acids. DNA for the CDR3: TGTGCCAGCAGCTTGGAGGGGACGAACACTGAAGCTTTCTTT. As protein: CASSLEGTNTEAFF.

V usage is TRBV30 and J usage is TRBJ1-3; unclear D gene. The germline V and J ends were trimmed by 0 bases and 0 bases, with 6 bases remaining between them. The germline V gene encodes CDR1 GTSNPN and CDR2 SVGIG (reference sequence). This CDR3 contains 14 residues. The CDR3 loop reads CAWSVLASGNTIYF. The CDR3 bases are TGTGCCTGGAGTGTACTCGCCTCTGGAAACACCATATATTTT.

The V call is TRBV4-1, the J call TRBJ2-7, with D perhaps given as TRBD1 or TRBD2 (7 bases each). This CDR3 has 15 residues. Deletions cut 4 bases from V and 4 bases from J, with 17 bases between. Germline loops: CDR1 MGHRA, CDR2 YSYEKL. Written as DNA, the CDR3 is TGCGCCAGCAGCCTGAGGGAGGGGGCTGGGTACGAGCAGTACTTC. Its protein product is CASSLREGAGYEQYF.

This clone showed up just once. V gene TRBV19 combines with J gene TRBJ2-1, with D possibly being TRBD2 (5 bases). This CDR3 spans 15 amino acids. Germline V gene data show CDR1 as LNHDA and CDR2 as SQIVND (reference sequence). Trimming left V 1 base short and J 0 bases short, with 7 bases between. The CDR3 DNA is TGTGCCAGTAGTATAGGGGAGAGCTCCTACAATGAGCAGTTCTTC. As protein: CASSIGESSYNEQFF.